This entry describes one T cell receptor (beta chain). The antigen is unknown. Germline V gene lookup returns CDR1 SEHNR and CDR2 FQNEAQ (reference sequence). V was pared by 8 bases and J by 0 bases, with 17 bases between. This CDR3 has 16 residues. This entry comes from a study of graft-versus-host responses after intestinal transplantation. Study-wide context: Those transplanted obtained multivisceral, liver-intestinal, or isolated intestinal grafts. Each patient got anti-thymocyte globulin induction, then tacrolimus and steroids for approximately 3 years. Overall study findings and caveats: GvH clones surfaced in recipient marrow, some emerging earlier in ileum or blood. Within allografts, high graft-versus-host to host-versus-graft clonal ratios were seen among patients with graft-donor T cell macrochimerism.

Profiled with immunoSEQ multiplex PCR; TCRdb holds only in-frame clones, not every one. The data contain about 85,000 clones, around 90% of them singletons. This receptor was taken from a human donor who was the organ donor for an intestinal transplant. The chain employs TRBV7-9 and TRBJ2-1; D is undetermined. Sequences were derived from unstimulated CD8+ T cells sorted from spleen or lymph node cells, sampled before transplant. Here the CDR3 reads CASERLDGRSYNEQFF. Here the CDR3 DNA reads TGTGCCAGCGAACGTCTGGACGGTCGCTCCTACAATGAGCAGTTCTTC.